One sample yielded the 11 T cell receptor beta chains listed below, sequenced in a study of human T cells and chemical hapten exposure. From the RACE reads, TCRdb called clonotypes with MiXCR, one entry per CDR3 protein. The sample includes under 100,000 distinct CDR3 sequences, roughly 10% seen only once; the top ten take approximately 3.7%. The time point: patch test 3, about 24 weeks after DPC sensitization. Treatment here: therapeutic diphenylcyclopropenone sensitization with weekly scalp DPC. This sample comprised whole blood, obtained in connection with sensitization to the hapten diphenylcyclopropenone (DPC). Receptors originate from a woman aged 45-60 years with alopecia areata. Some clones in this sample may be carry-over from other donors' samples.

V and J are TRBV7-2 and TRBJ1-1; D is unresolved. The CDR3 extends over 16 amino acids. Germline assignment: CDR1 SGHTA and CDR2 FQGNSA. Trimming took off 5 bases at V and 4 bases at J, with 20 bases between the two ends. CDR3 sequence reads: CASSQTHLSSATEAFF. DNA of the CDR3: TGTGCCAGCAGCCAGACCCACTTATCGAGCGCCACTGAAGCTTTCTTT.

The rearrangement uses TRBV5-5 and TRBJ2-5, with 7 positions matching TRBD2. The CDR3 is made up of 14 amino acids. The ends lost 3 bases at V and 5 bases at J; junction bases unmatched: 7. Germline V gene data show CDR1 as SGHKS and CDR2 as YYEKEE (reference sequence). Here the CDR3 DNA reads TGTGCCAGCAGCTCCCTGACTAGCACGGAGACCCAGTACTTC. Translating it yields CASSSLTSTETQYF.

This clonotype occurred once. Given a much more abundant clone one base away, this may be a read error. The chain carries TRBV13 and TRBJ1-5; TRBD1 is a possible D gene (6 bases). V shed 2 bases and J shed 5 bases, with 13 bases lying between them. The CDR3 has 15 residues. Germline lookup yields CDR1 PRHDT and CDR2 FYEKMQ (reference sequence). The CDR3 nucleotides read TGTGCCAGCAGCTTACGGACAGCCACCGATCAGCCCCAGCATTTT. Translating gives CASSLRTATDQPQHF.

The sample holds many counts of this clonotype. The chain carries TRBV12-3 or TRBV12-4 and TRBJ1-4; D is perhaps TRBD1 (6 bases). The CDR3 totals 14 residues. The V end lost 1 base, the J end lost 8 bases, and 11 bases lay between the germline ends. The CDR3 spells CASSLGGQVEKLFF. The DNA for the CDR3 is TGTGCCAGCAGTTTAGGGGGGCAAGTGGAAAAACTGTTTTTT.

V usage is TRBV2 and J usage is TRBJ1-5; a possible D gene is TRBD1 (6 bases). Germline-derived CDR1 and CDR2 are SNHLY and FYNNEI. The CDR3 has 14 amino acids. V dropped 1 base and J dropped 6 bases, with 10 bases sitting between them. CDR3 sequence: CASSEGGTSQPQHF. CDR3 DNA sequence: TGTGCCAGCAGTGAAGGGGGGACATCTCAGCCCCAGCATTTT.

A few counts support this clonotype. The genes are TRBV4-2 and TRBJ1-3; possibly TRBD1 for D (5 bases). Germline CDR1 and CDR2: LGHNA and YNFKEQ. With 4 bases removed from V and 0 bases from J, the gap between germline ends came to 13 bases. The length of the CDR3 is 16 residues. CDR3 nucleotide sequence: TGTGCCAGCAGCCCCCGGGGGGACCGCTCTGGAAACACCATATATTTT. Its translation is CASSPRGDRSGNTIYF.

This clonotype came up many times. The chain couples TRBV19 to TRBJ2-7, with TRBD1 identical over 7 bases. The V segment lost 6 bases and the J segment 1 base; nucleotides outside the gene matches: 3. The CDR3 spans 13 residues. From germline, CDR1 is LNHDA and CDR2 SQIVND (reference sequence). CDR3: CASSPTGSYEQYF. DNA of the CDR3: TGTGCCAGTAGCCCGACAGGGTCCTACGAGCAGTACTTC.

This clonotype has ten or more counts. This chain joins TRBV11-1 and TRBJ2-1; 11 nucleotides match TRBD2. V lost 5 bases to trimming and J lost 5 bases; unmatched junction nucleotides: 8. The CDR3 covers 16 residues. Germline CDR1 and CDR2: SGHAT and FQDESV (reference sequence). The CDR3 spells CASSPELAGGHNEQFF. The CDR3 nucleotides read TGTGCCAGCAGCCCTGAGCTAGCGGGAGGCCACAATGAGCAGTTCTTC.

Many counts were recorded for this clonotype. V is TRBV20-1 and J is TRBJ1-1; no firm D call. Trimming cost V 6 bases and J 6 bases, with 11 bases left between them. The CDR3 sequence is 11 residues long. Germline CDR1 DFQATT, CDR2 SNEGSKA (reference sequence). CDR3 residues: CSALGLPEAFF. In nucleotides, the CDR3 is TGCAGTGCATTAGGTCTTCCTGAAGCTTTCTTT.

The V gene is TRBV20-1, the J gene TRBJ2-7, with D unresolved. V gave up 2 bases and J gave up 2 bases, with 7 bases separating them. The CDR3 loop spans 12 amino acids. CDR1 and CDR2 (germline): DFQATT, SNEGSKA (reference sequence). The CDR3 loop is CSARNGPYEQYF. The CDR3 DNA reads TGCAGTGCTAGAAACGGCCCCTACGAGCAGTACTTC.

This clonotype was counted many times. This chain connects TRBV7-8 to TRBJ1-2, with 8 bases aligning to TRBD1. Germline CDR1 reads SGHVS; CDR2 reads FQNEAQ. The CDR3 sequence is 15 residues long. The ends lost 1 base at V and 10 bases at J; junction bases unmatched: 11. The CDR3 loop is CASSLGWRQGRVYTF. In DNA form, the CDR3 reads TGTGCCAGCAGCTTAGGATGGAGACAGGGGAGAGTCTACACCTTC.